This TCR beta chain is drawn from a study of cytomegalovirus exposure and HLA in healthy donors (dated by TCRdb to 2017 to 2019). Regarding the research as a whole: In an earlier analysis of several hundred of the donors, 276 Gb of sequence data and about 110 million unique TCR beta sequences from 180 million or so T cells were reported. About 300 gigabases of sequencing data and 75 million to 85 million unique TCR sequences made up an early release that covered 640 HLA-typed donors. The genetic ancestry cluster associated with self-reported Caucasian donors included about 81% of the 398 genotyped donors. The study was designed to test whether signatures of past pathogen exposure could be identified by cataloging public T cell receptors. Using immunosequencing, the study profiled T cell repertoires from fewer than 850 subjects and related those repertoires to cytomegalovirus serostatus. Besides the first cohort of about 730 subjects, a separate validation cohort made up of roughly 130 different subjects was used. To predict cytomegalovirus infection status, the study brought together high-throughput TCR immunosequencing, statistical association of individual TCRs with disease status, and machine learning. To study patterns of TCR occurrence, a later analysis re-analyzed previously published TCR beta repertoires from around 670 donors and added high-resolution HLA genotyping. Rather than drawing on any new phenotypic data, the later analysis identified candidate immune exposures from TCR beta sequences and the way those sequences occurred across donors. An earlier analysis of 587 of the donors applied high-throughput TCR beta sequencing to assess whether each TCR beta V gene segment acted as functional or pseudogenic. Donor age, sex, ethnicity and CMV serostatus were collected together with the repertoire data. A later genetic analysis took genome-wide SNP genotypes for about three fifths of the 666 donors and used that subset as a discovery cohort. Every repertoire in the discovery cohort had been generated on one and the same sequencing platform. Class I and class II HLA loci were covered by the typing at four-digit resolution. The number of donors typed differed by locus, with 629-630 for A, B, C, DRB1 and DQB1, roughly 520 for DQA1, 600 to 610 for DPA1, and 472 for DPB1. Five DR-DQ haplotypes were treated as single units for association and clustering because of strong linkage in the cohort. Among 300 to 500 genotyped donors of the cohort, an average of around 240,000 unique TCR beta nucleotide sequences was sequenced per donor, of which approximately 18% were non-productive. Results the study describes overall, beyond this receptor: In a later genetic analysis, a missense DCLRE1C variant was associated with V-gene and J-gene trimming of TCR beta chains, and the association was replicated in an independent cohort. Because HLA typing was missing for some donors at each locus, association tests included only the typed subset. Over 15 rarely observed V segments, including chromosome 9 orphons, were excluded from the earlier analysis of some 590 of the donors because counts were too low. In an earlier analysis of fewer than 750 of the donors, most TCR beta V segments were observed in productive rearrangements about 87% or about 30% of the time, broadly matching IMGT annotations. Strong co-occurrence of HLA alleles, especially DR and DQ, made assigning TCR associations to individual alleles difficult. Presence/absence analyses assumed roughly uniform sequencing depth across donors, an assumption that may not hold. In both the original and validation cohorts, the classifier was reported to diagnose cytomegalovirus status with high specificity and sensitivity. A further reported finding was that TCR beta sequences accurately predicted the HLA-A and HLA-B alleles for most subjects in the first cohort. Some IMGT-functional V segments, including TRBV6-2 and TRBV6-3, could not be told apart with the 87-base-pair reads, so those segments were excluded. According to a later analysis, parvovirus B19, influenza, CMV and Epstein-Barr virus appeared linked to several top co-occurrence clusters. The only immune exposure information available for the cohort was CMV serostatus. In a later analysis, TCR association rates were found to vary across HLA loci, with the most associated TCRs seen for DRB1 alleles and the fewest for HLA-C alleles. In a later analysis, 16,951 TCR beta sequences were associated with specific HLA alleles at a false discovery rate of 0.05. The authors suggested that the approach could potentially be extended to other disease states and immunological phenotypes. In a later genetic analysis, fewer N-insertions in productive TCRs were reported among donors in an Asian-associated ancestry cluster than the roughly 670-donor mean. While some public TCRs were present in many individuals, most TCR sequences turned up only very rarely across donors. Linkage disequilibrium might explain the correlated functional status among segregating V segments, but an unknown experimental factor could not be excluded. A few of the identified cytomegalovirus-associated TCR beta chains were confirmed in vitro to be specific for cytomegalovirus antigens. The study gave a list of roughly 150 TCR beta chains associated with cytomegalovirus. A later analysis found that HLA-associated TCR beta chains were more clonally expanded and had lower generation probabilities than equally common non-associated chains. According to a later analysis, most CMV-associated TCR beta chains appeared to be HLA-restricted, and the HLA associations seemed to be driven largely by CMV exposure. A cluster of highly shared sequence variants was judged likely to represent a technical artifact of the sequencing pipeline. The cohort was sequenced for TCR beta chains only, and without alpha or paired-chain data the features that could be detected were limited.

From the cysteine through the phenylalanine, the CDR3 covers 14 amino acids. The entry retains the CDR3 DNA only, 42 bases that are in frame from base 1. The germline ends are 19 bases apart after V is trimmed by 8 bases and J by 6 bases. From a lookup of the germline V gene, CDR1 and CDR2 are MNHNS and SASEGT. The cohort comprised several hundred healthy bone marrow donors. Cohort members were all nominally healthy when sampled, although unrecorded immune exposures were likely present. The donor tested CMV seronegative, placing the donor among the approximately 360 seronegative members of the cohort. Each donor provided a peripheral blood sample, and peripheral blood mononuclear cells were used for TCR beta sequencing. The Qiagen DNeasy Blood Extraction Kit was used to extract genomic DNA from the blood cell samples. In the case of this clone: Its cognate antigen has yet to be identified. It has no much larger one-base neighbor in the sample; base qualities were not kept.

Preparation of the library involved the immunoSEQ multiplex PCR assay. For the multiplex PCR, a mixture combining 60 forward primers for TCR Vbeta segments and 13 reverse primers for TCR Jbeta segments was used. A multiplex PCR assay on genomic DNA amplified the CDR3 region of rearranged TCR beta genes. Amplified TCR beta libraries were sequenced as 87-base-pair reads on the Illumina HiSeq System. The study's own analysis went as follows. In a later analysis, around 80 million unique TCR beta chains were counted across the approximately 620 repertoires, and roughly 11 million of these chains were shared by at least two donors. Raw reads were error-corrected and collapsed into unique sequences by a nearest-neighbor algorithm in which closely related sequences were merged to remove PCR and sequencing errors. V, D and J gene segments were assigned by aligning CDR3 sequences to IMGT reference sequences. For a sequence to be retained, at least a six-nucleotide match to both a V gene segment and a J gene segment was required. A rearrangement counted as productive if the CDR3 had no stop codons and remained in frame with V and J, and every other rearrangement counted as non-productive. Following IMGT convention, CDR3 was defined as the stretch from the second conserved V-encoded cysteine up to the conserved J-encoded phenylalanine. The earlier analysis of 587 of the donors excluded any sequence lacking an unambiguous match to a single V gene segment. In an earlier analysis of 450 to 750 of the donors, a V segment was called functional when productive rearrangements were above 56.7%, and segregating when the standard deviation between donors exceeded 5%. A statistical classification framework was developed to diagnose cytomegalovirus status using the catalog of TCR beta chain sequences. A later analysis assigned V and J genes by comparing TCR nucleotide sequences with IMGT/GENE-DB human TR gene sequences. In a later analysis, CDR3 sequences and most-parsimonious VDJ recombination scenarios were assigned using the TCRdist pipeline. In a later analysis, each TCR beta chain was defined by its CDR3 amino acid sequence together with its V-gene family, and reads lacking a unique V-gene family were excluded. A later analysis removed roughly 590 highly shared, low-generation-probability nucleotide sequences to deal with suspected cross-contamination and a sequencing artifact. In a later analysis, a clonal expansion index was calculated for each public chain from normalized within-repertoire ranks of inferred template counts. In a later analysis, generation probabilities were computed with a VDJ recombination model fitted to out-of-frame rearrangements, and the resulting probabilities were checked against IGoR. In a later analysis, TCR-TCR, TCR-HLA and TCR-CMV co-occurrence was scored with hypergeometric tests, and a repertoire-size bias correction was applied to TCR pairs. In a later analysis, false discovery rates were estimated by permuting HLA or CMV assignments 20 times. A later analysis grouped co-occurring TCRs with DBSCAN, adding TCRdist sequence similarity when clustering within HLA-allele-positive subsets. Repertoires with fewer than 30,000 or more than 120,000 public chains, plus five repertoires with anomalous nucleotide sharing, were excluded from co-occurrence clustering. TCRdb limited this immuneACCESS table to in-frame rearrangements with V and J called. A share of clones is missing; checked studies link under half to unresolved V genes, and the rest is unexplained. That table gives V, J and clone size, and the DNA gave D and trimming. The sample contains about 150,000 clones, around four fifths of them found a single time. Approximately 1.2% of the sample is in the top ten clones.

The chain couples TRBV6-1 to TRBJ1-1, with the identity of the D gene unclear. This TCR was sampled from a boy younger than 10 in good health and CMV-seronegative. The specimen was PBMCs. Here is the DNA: TGTGCCAGCCTACGGAGGGTGTGGCTCGCTGAAGCTTTCTTT. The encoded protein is CASLRRVWLAEAFF.